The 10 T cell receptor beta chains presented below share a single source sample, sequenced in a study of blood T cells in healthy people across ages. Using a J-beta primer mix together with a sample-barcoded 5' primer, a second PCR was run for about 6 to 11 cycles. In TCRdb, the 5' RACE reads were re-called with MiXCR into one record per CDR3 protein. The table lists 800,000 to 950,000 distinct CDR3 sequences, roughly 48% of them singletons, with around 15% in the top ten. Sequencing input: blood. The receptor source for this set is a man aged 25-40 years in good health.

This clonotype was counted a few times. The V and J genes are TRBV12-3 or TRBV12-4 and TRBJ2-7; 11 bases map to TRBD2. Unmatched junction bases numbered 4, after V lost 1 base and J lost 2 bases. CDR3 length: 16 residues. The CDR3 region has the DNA TGTGCCAGCAGTTTAGGGGGACTAGCGGTAACCTACGAGCAGTACTTC. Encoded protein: CASSLGGLAVTYEQYF.

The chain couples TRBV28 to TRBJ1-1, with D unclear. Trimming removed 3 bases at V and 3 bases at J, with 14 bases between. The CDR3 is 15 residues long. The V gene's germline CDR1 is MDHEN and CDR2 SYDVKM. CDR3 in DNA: TGTGCCAGCAGTTTGCGTCCGCGGGTGGACACTGAAGCTTTCTTT. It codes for CASSLRPRVDTEAFF.

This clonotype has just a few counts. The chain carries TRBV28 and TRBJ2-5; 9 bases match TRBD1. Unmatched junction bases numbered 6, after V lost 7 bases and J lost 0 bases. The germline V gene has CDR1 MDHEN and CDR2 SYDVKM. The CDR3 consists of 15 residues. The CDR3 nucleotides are TGTGCCAGCACTGGGACAGGGTGGTACCAAGAGACCCAGTACTTC. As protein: CASTGTGWYQETQYF.

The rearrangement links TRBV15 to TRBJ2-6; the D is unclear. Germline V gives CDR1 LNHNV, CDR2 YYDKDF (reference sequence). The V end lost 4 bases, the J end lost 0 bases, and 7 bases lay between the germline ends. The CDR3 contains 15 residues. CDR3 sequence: CATSNYRSGANVLTF. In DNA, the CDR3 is TGTGCCACCAGCAATTACCGCTCTGGGGCCAACGTCCTGACTTTC.

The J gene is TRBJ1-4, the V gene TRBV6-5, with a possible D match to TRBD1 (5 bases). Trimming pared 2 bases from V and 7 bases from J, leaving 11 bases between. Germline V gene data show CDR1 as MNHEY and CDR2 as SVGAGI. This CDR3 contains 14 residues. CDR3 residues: CASSYGGSGEKLFF. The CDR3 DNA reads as TGTGCCAGCAGTTACGGGGGAAGCGGTGAAAAACTGTTTTTT.

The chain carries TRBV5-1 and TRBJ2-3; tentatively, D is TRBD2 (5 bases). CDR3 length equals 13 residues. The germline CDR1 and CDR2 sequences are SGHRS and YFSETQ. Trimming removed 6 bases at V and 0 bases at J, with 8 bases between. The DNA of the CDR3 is TGCGCCAGCATGAGGGCCAGCACAGATACGCAGTATTTT. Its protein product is CASMRASTDTQYF.

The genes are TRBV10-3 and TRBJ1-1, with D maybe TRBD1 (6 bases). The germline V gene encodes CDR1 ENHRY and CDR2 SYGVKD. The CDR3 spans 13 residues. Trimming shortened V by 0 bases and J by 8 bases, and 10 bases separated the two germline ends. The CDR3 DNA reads TGTGCCATCAGTGAGTCGACAGGCTACGAAGCTTTCTTT. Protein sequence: CAISESTGYEAFF.

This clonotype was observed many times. The CDR3 DNA is TGCAGTGCCAACCAACCGGCTAGCCCTGAAGCTTTCTTT. Amino acids: CSANQPASPEAFF. J is TRBJ1-1 and V is TRBV20-1; no clear D gene. CDR3 size: 13 residues. V lost 6 bases, J lost 6 bases, and 17 bases lay in between. Germline values: CDR1 DFQATT, CDR2 SNEGSKA (reference sequence).

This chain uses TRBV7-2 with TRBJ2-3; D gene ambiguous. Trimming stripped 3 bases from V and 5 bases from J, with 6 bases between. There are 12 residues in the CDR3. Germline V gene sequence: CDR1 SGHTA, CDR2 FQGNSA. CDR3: CASSLGKDTQYF. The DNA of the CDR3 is TGTGCCAGCAGCTTGGGAAAAGATACGCAGTATTTT. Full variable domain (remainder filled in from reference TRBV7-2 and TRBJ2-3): GAGVSQSPSNKVTEKGKDVELRCDPISGHTALYWYRQSLGQGLEFLIYFQGNSAPDKSGLPSDRFSAERTGGSVSTLTIQRTQQEDSAVYLCASSLGKDTQYFGPGTRLTVL.

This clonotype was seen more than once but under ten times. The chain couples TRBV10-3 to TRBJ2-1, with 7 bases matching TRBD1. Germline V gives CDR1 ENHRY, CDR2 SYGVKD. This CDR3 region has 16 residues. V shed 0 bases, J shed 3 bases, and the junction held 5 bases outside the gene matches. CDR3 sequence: CAISESLDRFYNEQFF. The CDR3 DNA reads TGTGCCATCAGTGAGTCCCTGGACAGGTTCTACAATGAGCAGTTCTTC.